This passage covers 2 T cell receptor beta chains from one sample sequenced in a study of neurological immune-mediated disorders. TCRdb re-analysed the 5' RACE reads in MiXCR, keeping a single row per CDR3 protein. The sample shows 26,000 or so distinct CDR3 sequences, about 12% of them seen only once. Sequenced material: PBMCs. These TCRs come from a man between 60 and 75 years old in good health.

This clonotype was counted many times. V usage is TRBV5-1 and J usage is TRBJ1-4; D unresolved. V was clipped by 0 bases and J by 4 bases, with 10 bases between them. Per the germline V gene, CDR1 is SGHRS and CDR2 is YFSETQ. The CDR3 totals 15 residues. The CDR3: CASSLVMGYNEKLFF. CDR3 coding DNA: TGCGCCAGCAGCTTGGTTATGGGATATAATGAAAAACTGTTTTTT. Full variable domain (missing parts from reference TRBV5-1 and TRBJ1-4): KAGVTQTPRYLIKTRGQQVTLSCSPISGHRSVSWYQQTPGQGLQFLFEYFSETQRNKGNFPGRFSGRQFSNSRSEMNVSTLELGDSALYLCASSLVMGYNEKLFFGSGTQLSVL.

This clonotype showed up many times. The rearrangement uses TRBV20-1 and TRBJ2-7; D is unresolved. Germline V gene sequence: CDR1 DFQATT, CDR2 SNEGSKA (reference sequence). The V gene lost 0 bases and the J gene lost 4 bases, with 10 bases spanning the gap. The CDR3 has 13 amino acids. The CDR3 is CSARDPGKYEQYF. In nucleotides, the CDR3 is TGCAGTGCTAGAGATCCAGGAAAGTACGAGCAGTACTTC.